This entry lists 4 T cell receptor beta chains sequenced from one sample in a study of cytomegalovirus exposure and HLA in healthy donors. PCR used 60 Vbeta primers and 13 Jbeta primers. Only in-frame clones appear in the TCRdb table, and some are missing; sequencing was by immunoSEQ multiplex PCR. Found here are about 62,000 clones, around 80% of them singletons; the top ten hold about 9.6%. The sequenced sample consisted of PBMCs. The source is a man between 40 and 49 years old in good health and CMV-seronegative.

The chain recombines TRBV19 with TRBJ2-3; D gene unclear. The CDR3 contains 17 residues. Germline assignment: CDR1 LNHDA and CDR2 SQIVND (reference sequence). Trimming removed 3 bases from V and 1 base from J, with 17 bases in between. The CDR3 DNA is TGTGCCAGTAGTATTAAGCCCTACGGCGGCCGCACAGATACGCAGTATTTT. It translates to CASSIKPYGGRTDTQYF.

This clone came up a few times. The chain carries TRBV2 and TRBJ2-7; TRBD2 is a possible D gene (6 bases). The V gene lost 6 bases and the J gene lost 3 bases, with 12 bases spanning the gap. Germline CDR1 reads SNHLY; CDR2 reads FYNNEI. This CDR3 region has 13 residues. CDR3 sequence: CASSPRGLYEQYF. In DNA, the CDR3 is TGTGCCAGCAGCCCTAGGGGACTCTACGAGCAGTACTTC. The variable domain in full, with the rest retrieved from reference TRBV2 and TRBJ2-7, is EPEVTQTPSHQVTQMGQEVILRCVPISNHLYFYWYRQILGQKVEFLVSFYNNEISEKSEIFDDQFSVERPDGSNFTLKIRSTKLEDSAMYFCASSPRGLYEQYFGPGTRLTVT.

This chain links TRBV5-3 with TRBJ2-2, with 12 bases fitting TRBD1. TRBV5-3 is assigned to the ORF class and has an uncertain function. V lost 4 bases, J lost 3 bases, and 4 bases stayed unmatched. The CDR3 is made up of 16 amino acids. The CDR3 region has the DNA TGTGCCAGAAGCAAGGGGACAGGGGGCTACACCGGGGAGCTGTTTTTT. This sequence encodes CARSKGTGGYTGELFF.

This clone was found a few times. The CDR3 reads CASGSFLLARFGEQYF. The CDR3 DNA reads as TGTGCCAGCGGCTCCTTCCTACTAGCCAGGTTCGGTGAGCAGTACTTC. This chain joins TRBV27 and TRBJ2-7; a possible D gene is TRBD2 (6 bases). V was clipped by 8 bases and J by 7 bases, with 27 bases between them. In germline, CDR1 is MNHEY, CDR2 SMNVEV (reference sequence). This CDR3 region has 16 residues.